One and the same sample provided the 10 T cell receptor beta chains below, sequenced in a study of identical twins. Each CDR3 protein is one row after TCRdb ran MiXCR on the 5' RACE reads. The sample lists around 250,000 distinct CDR3 sequences, about 12% seen once, with roughly 3.7% in the top ten. The same data also contributed to another study, on yellow fever vaccine responses in identical twins.

The sequencing sample was made of memory (CD45RO+) T cells sorted from blood. These TCRs come from a woman between 18 and 29 years old in good health.

This sequence joins TRBV7-2 and TRBJ2-7; D is perhaps TRBD1 or TRBD2 (7 bases each). CDR3 length: 15 amino acids. Germline CDR1 SGHTA, CDR2 FQGNSA. V lost 5 bases and J lost 4, with 18 bases in between. The CDR3 is CASSMQGGGLYEQYF. CDR3 coding DNA: TGTGCCAGCAGCATGCAGGGGGGAGGGTTATACGAGCAGTACTTC.

This chain links TRBV28 with TRBJ2-5; 9 bases fit TRBD1. The CDR3 consists of 14 residues. Germline lookup yields CDR1 MDHEN and CDR2 SYDVKM. With V trimmed by 4 bases and J by 4 bases, 4 bases remained unmatched. The CDR3 DNA is TGTGCCAGCAGTTATCGGACAGGGGCAGAGACCCAGTACTTC. This translates into CASSYRTGAETQYF.

The rearrangement uses TRBV5-1 and TRBJ2-7; TRBD2 is a possible D gene (6 bases). Germline V CDR1 and CDR2: SGHRS, YFSETQ. V was cut by 0 bases and J by 2 bases, with 12 bases left in between. The CDR3 has 15 amino acids. CDR3 sequence: CASSLVGGGPYEQYF. Written as DNA, the CDR3 is TGCGCCAGCAGCTTGGTGGGGGGAGGACCCTACGAGCAGTACTTC. The full variable domain, rest sourced from reference TRBV5-1 and TRBJ2-7, is KAGVTQTPRYLIKTRGQQVTLSCSPISGHRSVSWYQQTPGQGLQFLFEYFSETQRNKGNFPGRFSGRQFSNSRSEMNVSTLELGDSALYLCASSLVGGGPYEQYFGPGTRLTVT.

The CDR3 reads CASSQTGSPPWETQYF. The DNA for the CDR3 is TGTGCCAGTAGTCAGACCGGTAGCCCGCCTTGGGAGACCCAGTACTTC. The chain combines TRBV19 with TRBJ2-5; D is undetermined. Germline CDR1 reads LNHDA; CDR2 reads SQIVND (reference sequence). Trimming removed 5 bases at V and 5 bases at J, with 21 bases between. The CDR3 covers 16 residues.

The chain recombines TRBV5-1 with TRBJ2-6; D is perhaps TRBD2 (5 bases). Germline lookup yields CDR1 SGHRS and CDR2 YFSETQ. The germline V and J ends were trimmed by 5 bases and 1 base, with 7 bases remaining between them. The CDR3 spans 14 residues. The CDR3, as DNA: TGCGCCAGCAGAGGAGGTTCTGGGGCCAACGTCCTGACTTTC. This encodes CASRGGSGANVLTF.

Notes on this clonotype: It may be a read error: a sequence one base away is much more abundant. The rearrangement joins TRBV12-3 or TRBV12-4 to TRBJ2-1; tentative D call: TRBD2 (6 bases). The CDR3 spans 17 residues. Trimming stripped 7 bases from V and 0 bases from J, with 19 bases between. DNA of the CDR3: TGTGCCAGCATCGTAACTAGCAGGCTTACCTCCTACAATGAGCAGTTCTTC. Translated, it gives CASIVTSRLTSYNEQFF.

The J gene is TRBJ2-5, the V gene TRBV5-4; 10 nucleotides align to TRBD1. The germline gives CDR1 SGHNT, CDR2 YYREEE (reference sequence). V was clipped by 4 bases and J by 1 base; unmatched bases: 4. The CDR3 spans 15 residues. CDR3 DNA: TGTGCCAGCAGCCGGACAGGGGGGCTCCAAGAGACCCAGTACTTC. It yields the protein CASSRTGGLQETQYF.

The CDR3 region is CASSLQRPGSGYTF. The CDR3 coding sequence is TGTGCCAGCTCACTTCAGCGTCCCGGGAGCGGCTACACCTTC. This sequence joins TRBV18 and TRBJ1-2, with no clear D. CDR1 and CDR2 from the germline V gene are KGHSH and LQKENI. V lost 4 bases to trimming and J lost 8 bases, with 17 bases between them. This CDR3 spans 14 amino acids. The full variable domain, with the rest looked up from reference TRBV18 and TRBJ1-2, is NAGVMQNPRHLVRRRGQEARLRCSPMKGHSHVYWYRQLPEEGLKFMVYLQKENIIDESGMPKERFSAEFPKEGPSILRIQQVVRGDSAAYFCASSLQRPGSGYTFGSGTRLTVV.

This clonotype has ten or more counts. The chain employs TRBV20-1 and TRBJ1-1; weak D call: TRBD1 (5 bases). With 5 bases removed from V and 5 bases from J, the gap between germline ends came to 12 bases. The CDR3 has 12 amino acids. Germline assignment: CDR1 DFQATT and CDR2 SNEGSKA (reference sequence). CDR3 residues: CSALRGETEAFF. In DNA form, the CDR3 reads TGCAGTGCTCTCCGAGGGGAGACTGAAGCTTTCTTT.

There are many counts of this clonotype. This chain joins TRBV6-2 or TRBV6-3 and TRBJ2-3; TRBD2 is a possible D gene (5 bases). V lost 6 bases and J lost 2, with 9 bases in between. Germline CDR1 MNHEY, CDR2 SVGEGT. The CDR3 length is 13 residues. CDR3 coding DNA: TGTGCCAGCAGACCGGACTTCACAGATACGCAGTATTTT. Translating gives CASRPDFTDTQYF.